This T cell receptor (beta chain) was retrieved from a study of spatial heterogeneity in lung cancer. Time point of the sample: sample taken at primary tumor resection. Frozen PBMC, nontumor lung or tumor provided whole RNA, which was sequenced unsorted. Samples were donated by 72 untreated early-stage non-small cell lung cancer patients. This CDR3 contains 14 residues. CDR1 and CDR2 from the germline V gene are KGHSH and LQKENI. V lost 6 bases, J lost 5 bases, and 17 bases lay in between. Individual TCR cDNA molecules each bore their own unique molecular identifier. TCRdb independently ran MiXCR on the 5' RACE reads; one entry per CDR3 protein. The data hold about 82,000 distinct CDR3 sequences, with over 10% observed a single time.

This specimen was PBMCs, taken at surgery. The chain is built from TRBV18 and TRBJ2-7, with D perhaps being TRBD1 or TRBD2 (5 bases each). The source is a male donor with early-stage non-small cell lung cancer. For the CDR3, the DNA is TGTGCCAGCTCCCCAAGGACGAGGGACGACGAGCAGTACTTC. This translates into CASSPRTRDDEQYF.